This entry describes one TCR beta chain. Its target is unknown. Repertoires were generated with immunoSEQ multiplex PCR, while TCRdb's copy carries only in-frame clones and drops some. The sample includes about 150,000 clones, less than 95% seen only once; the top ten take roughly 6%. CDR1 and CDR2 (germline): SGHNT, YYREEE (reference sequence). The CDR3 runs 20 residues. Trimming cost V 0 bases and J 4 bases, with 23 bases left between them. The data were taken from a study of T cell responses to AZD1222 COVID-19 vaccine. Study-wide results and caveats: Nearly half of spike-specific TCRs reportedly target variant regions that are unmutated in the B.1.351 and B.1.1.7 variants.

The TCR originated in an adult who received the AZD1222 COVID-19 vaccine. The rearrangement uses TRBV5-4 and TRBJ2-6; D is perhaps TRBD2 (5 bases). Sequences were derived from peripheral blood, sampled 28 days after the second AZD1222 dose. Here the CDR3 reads CASSLDPRLGLGSGANVLTF. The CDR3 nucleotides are TGTGCCAGCAGCTTGGACCCAAGGCTCGGGTTAGGGAGCGGGGCCAACGTCCTGACTTTC.